Presented here are 13 T cell receptor beta chains from one specimen sequenced in a study of T cell repertoires in cytomegalovirus infection. TCRdb reanalysed the reads using MiXCR and keeps one entry per CDR3 protein. The sample consists of under 200,000 distinct CDR3 sequences, about a tenth of them appearing once. Sequenced sample: PBMCs. These receptors were taken from a human donor in good health (CMV status not recorded). Some clones in this sample may be carry-over from other donors' samples.

This clonotype has a count of ten or more. The chain joins TRBV7-8 to TRBJ2-1, with TRBD1 as a possible D gene (5 bases). The CDR3 sequence is 17 residues long. Germline V gene sequence: CDR1 SGHVS, CDR2 FQNEAQ. The V end lost 3 bases, the J end lost 5 bases, and 20 bases lay between the germline ends. CDR3 sequence: CASSLRFVTAPDNEQFF. For the CDR3, the DNA is TGTGCCAGCAGCTTGCGGTTCGTGACAGCCCCCGACAATGAGCAGTTCTTC. Drawing the rest from reference TRBV7-8 and TRBJ2-1, the complete variable domain is GAGVSQSPRYKVAKRGQDVALRCDPISGHVSLFWYQQALGQGPEFLTYFQNEAQLDKSGLPSDRFFAERPEGSVSTLKIQRTQQEDSAVYLCASSLRFVTAPDNEQFFGPGTRLTVL.

There are many counts of this clonotype. This chain links TRBV7-2 with TRBJ1-6; 8 bases are shared with TRBD1. J was trimmed by 12 bases and V by 5 bases; bases with no gene match: 9. Looked up from germline, CDR1 is SGHTA and CDR2 is FQGNSA. The CDR3 totals 14 residues. The CDR3 DNA reads as TGTGCCAGCAGCGCCCAAACAGGGGGGAGACCCCTCCACTTT. Translating it yields CASSAQTGGRPLHF.

The V and J genes are TRBV15 and TRBJ1-2, with D perhaps matching TRBD1 (6 bases). Trimming left V 1 base short and J 6 bases short, with 15 bases between. Germline CDR1 is LNHNV and CDR2 is YYDKDF (reference sequence). The CDR3 totals 15 residues. CDR3 nucleotides: TGTGCCACCAGCAGAGCCGTCAGGGGTAGTGATGGCTACACCTTC. Translating it yields CATSRAVRGSDGYTF.

This clonotype showed up many times. The chain has TRBV7-2 and TRBJ1-2; TRBD1 is a possible D gene (6 bases). Looked up from germline, CDR1 is SGHTA and CDR2 is FQGNSA. Trimming shortened V by 4 bases and J by 4 bases, and 16 bases separated the two germline ends. The CDR3 extends over 15 amino acids. CDR3 protein: CASSSRGGLGYGYTF. CDR3 bases: TGTGCCAGCAGCTCGAGGGGGGGGCTCGGCTATGGCTACACCTTC.

This clonotype was found a few times. The gene calls are TRBV15 and TRBJ2-2; D not resolved. The V end lost 5 bases, the J end lost 2 bases, and 12 bases lay between the germline ends. CDR3 length equals 15 residues. CDR1 is LNHNV, CDR2 YYDKDF, per germline (reference sequence). The CDR3 sequence is CATSQRPPNTGELFF. Written as DNA, the CDR3 is TGTGCCACCAGCCAACGGCCACCAAACACCGGGGAGCTGTTTTTT. Full variable domain (rest looked up from reference TRBV15 and TRBJ2-2): DAMVIQNPRYQVTQFGKPVTLSCSQTLNHNVMYWYQQKSSQAPKLLFHYYDKDFNNEADTPDNFQSRRPNTSFCFLDIRSPGLGDTAMYLCATSQRPPNTGELFFGEGSRLTVL.

This clonotype was picked up many times. The V and J genes are TRBV7-2 and TRBJ2-7; 9 bases align to TRBD2. The J segment lost 0 bases and the V segment lost 5 bases, leaving 5 bases of the junction unmatched. CDR1 is SGHTA, CDR2 FQGNSA, per germline. The CDR3 is made up of 15 amino acids. The CDR3 protein is CASSPQTSGSYEQYF. CDR3 nucleotide sequence: TGTGCCAGCAGCCCCCAGACTAGCGGCTCCTACGAGCAGTACTTC. Full variable domain (missing parts from reference TRBV7-2 and TRBJ2-7): GAGVSQSPSNKVTEKGKDVELRCDPISGHTALYWYRQSLGQGLEFLIYFQGNSAPDKSGLPSDRFSAERTGGSVSTLTIQRTQQEDSAVYLCASSPQTSGSYEQYFGPGTRLTVT.

This clonotype was counted ten times or more. The chain couples TRBV7-9 to TRBJ1-4; 9 nucleotides align to TRBD1. Germline CDR1 SEHNR, CDR2 FQNEAQ (reference sequence). The V and J ends lost 6 bases and 8 bases, in that order; junction bases with no gene match: 4. The CDR3 spans 13 residues. CDR3 sequence (DNA): TGTGCCAGCAGAAAAGACAGGGGGGAAAAACTGTTTTTT. Translating gives CASRKDRGEKLFF. Using reference TRBV7-9 and TRBJ1-4 for the parts outside the CDR3, the full variable domain is DTGVSQNPRHKITKRGQNVTFRCDPISEHNRLYWYRQTLGQGPEFLTYFQNEAQLEKSRLLSDRFSAERPKGSFSTLEIQRTEQGDSAMYLCASRKDRGEKLFFGSGTQLSVL.

This clonotype was counted many times. The chain has TRBV28 and TRBJ2-1; D is unclear. This CDR3 has 11 residues. Germline V gives CDR1 MDHEN, CDR2 SYDVKM. V lost 5 bases and J 6 bases, leaving 5 bases between the germline ends. CDR3 sequence reads: CASSRSNEQFF. CDR3 DNA: TGTGCCAGCAGTCGGAGCAATGAGCAGTTCTTC.

A few counts support this clonotype. The CDR3 DNA reads as TGTGCTAGTGGTACCCTGTGGGGGACGGATGGCTACACCTTC. Translating gives CASGTLWGTDGYTF. V and J are TRBV12-5 and TRBJ1-2; D may be TRBD1 (5 bases). Between the trimmed V and J ends, which lost 5 bases and 6 bases, there was a span of 16 bases. This CDR3 has 14 residues. In germline, CDR1 is LGHNT, CDR2 FRNRAP. Together with reference TRBV12-5 and TRBJ1-2, the CDR3 gives the full variable domain: DARVTQTPRHKVTEMGQEVTMRCQPILGHNTVFWYRQTMMQGLELLAYFRNRAPLDDSGMPKDRFSAEMPDATLATLKIQPSEPRDSAVYFCASGTLWGTDGYTFGSGTRLTVV.

This clonotype has just a few counts. The V gene is TRBV7-2, the J gene TRBJ2-1, with unresolved D. Trimming pared 5 bases from V and 5 bases from J, leaving 10 bases between. The CDR3 spans 13 residues. CDR1 is SGHTA, CDR2 FQGNSA, per germline. The CDR3 here is CASSPRSDNEQFF. The CDR3 DNA reads TGTGCCAGCAGCCCGAGGTCCGACAATGAGCAGTTCTTC.

Only a few counts were recorded for this clonotype. The gene calls are TRBV27 and TRBJ2-1, with D unresolved. There are 17 residues in the CDR3. V was cut by 2 bases and J by 5 bases, with 19 bases left in between. Germline V gene lookup returns CDR1 MNHEY and CDR2 SMNVEV (reference sequence). The CDR3: CASSLRWSLSSNNEQFF. The CDR3 DNA sequence: TGTGCCAGCAGTTTAAGATGGTCGCTTAGCTCTAACAATGAGCAGTTCTTC.

This clonotype was seen many times. The V call is TRBV7-8, the J call TRBJ1-1; 9 bases fit TRBD1. Germline V gene sequence: CDR1 SGHVS, CDR2 FQNEAQ. V gave up 5 bases and J gave up 4 bases; unmatched junction bases: 5. This CDR3 is 14 amino acids long. CDR3 in DNA: TGTGCCAGCAGCGTCCTACAGGGGGCCACTGAAGCTTTCTTT. Protein: CASSVLQGATEAFF.

This clonotype was detected ten times or more. The CDR3, as DNA: TGTGCCAGCAGTTTATATGGGACAGGGAACTATGGCTACACCTTC. This sequence encodes CASSLYGTGNYGYTF. This chain connects TRBV28 to TRBJ1-2, with 9 bases lining up with TRBD1. This CDR3 region has 15 residues. The ends lost 1 base at V and 2 bases at J; junction bases unmatched: 2. CDR1 and CDR2 (germline): MDHEN, SYDVKM.